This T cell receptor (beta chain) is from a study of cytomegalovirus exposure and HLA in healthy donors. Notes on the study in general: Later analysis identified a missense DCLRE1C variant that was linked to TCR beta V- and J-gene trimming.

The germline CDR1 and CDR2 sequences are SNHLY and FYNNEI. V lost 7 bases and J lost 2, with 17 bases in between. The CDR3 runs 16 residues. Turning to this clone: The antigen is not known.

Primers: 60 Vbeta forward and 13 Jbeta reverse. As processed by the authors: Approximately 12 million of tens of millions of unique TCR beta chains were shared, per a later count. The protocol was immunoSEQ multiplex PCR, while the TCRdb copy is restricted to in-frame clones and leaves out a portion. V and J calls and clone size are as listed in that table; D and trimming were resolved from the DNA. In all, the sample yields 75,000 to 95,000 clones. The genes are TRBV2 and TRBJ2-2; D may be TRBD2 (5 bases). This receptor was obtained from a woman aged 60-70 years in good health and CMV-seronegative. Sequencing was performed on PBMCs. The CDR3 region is CASKVRGQRNTGELFF. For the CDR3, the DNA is TGTGCCAGCAAGGTTAGAGGGCAGAGAAACACCGGGGAGCTGTTTTTT.